This T cell receptor (beta chain) appears in the sequencing data of a study of blood T cell repertoires in COVID-19. Across the study: Sites across the United States, Italy and Spain contributed samples from acute and convalescent COVID-19. Sources were T cells, B-cell-depleted T cells, or PBMCs; the material itself was cDNA or gDNA.

Germline CDR1 is MGHRA and CDR2 is YSYEKL. V shed 0 bases and J shed 10 bases, with 13 bases lying between them. The CDR3 has 15 residues. In the original analysis: Reference gene primer amplification gave estimated nucleated cell counts. This table comes from immunoSEQ multiplex PCR, and its TCRdb copy is limited to in-frame clones, with some not included. The V and J calls and clone size come from that table; D and trimming were worked out from the DNA. The sample holds fewer than 150,000 clones; approximately 87% are singletons and the top ten take approximately 3.6%. Specimen: peripheral blood. This receptor was obtained from a woman aged 60 to 75 with acute or convalescent COVID-19. The rearrangement uses TRBV4-1 and TRBJ1-6; D call uncertain. The CDR3 reads CASSQEPSAGSPLHF. CDR3 bases: TGCGCCAGCAGCCAAGAACCATCTGCGGGGTCACCCCTCCACTTT.